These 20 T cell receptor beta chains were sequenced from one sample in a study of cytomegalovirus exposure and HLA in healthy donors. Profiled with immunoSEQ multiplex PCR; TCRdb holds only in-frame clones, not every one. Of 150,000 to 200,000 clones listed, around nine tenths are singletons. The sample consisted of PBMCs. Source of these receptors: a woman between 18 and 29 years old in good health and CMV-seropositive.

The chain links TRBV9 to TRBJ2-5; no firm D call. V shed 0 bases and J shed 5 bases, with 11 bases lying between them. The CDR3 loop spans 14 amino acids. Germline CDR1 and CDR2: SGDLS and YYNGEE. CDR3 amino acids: CASSVGQRGETQYF. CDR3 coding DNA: TGTGCCAGCAGCGTAGGTCAGCGTGGGGAGACCCAGTACTTC. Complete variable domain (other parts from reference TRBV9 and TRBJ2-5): DSGVTQTPKHLITATGQRVTLRCSPRSGDLSVYWYQQSLDQGLQFLIQYYNGEERAKGNILERFSAQQFPDLHSELNLSSLELGDSALYFCASSVGQRGETQYFGPGTRLLVL.

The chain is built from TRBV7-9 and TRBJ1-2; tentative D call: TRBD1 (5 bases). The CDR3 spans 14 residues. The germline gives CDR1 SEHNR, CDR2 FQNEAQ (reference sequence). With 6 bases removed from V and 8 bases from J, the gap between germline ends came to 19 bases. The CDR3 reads CASRIAAGPEGYTF. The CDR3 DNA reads TGTGCCAGCAGAATCGCGGCAGGGCCGGAGGGCTACACCTTC.

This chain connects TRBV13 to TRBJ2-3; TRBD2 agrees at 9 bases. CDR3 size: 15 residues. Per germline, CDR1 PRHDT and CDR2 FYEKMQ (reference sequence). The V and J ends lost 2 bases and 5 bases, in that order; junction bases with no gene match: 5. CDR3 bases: TGTGCCAGCAGCTTAAGTTTAGCGGGAGAAGATACGCAGTATTTT. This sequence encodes CASSLSLAGEDTQYF.

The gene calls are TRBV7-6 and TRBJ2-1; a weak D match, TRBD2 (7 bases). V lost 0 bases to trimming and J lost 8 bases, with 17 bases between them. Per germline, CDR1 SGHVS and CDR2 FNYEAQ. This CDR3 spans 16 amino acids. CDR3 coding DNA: TGTGCCAGCAGCTTAGCGAGGAGAGAAGGGGGGGATGAGCAGTTCTTC. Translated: CASSLARREGGDEQFF.

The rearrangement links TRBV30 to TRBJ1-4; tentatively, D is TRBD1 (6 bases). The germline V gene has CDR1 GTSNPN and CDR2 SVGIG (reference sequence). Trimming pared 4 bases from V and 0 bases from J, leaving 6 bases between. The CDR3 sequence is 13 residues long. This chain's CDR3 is CAWNRATNEKLFF. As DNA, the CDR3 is TGTGCCTGGAACAGGGCAACTAATGAAAAACTGTTTTTT.

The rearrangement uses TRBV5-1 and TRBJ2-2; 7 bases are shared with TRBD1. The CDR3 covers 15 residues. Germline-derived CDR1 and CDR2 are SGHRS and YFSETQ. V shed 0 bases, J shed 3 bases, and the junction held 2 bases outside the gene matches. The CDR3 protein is CASSLAGTDTGELFF. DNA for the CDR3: TGCGCCAGCAGCTTGGCCGGGACAGACACCGGGGAGCTGTTTTTT.

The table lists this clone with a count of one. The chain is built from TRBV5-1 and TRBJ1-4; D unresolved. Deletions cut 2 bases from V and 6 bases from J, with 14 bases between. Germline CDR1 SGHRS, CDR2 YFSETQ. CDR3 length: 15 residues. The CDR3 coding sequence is TGCGCCAGCAGCTTCGGGAGGGCGTCGGATGAAAAACTGTTTTTT. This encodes CASSFGRASDEKLFF.

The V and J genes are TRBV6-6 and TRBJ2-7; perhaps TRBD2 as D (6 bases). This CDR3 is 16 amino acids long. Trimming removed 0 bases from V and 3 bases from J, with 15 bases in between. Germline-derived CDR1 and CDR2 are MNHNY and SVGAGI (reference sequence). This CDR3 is CASSYSRLAASYEQYF. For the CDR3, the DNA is TGTGCCAGCAGTTACTCACGTTTAGCGGCGAGCTACGAGCAGTACTTC.

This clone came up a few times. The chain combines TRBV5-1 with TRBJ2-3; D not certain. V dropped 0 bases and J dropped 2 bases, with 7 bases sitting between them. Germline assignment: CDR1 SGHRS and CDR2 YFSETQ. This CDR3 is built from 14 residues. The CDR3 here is CASSLEPLTDTQYF. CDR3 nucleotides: TGCGCCAGCAGCTTGGAGCCCCTCACAGATACGCAGTATTTT.

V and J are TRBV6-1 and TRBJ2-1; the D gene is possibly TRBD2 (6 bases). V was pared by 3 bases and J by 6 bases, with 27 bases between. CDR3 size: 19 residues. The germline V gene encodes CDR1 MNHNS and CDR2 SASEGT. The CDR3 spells CASSEEGAGFFWRINEQFF. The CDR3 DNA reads TGTGCCAGCAGTGAGGAGGGAGCCGGATTTTTTTGGAGGATCAATGAGCAGTTCTTC.

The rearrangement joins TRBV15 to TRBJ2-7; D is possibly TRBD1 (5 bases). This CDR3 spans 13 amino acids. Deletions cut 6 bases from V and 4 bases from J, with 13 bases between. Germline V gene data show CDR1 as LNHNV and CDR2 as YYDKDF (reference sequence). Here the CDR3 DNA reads TGTGCCACCAGGACAGAGAAAAATTACGAGCAGTACTTC. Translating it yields CATRTEKNYEQYF.

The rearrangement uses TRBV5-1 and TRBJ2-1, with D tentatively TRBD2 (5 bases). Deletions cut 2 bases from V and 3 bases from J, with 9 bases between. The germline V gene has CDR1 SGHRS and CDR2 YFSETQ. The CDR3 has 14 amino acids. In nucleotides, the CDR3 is TGCGCCAGCAGCTTCCCCGGGAACTACAATGAGCAGTTCTTC. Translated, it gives CASSFPGNYNEQFF.

The CDR3 DNA reads TGTGCCACCAGCAGAGATCTGTTAGCGGGAGGGCGGGATGAGCAGTTCTTC. It codes for CATSRDLLAGGRDEQFF. The chain recombines TRBV15 with TRBJ2-1; 11 nucleotides align to TRBD2. Germline values: CDR1 LNHNV, CDR2 YYDKDF (reference sequence). The CDR3 spans 17 residues. Germline trimming cut 0 bases from V and 8 bases from J; bases unmatched to any gene: 9.

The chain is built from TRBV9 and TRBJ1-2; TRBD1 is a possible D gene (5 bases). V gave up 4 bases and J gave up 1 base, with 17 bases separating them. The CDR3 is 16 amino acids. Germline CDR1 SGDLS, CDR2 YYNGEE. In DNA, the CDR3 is TGTGCCAGCAGCTTAACCGCGGGGGTCCATAACTATGGCTACACCTTC. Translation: CASSLTAGVHNYGYTF.

Written as DNA, the CDR3 is TGTGCCAGTCGGACAAGATCCAACACCGGGGAGCTGTTTTTT. Encoded protein: CASRTRSNTGELFF. This sequence joins TRBV19 and TRBJ2-2, with D perhaps TRBD1 (5 bases). The CDR3 is made up of 14 amino acids. CDR1 and CDR2 from the germline V gene are LNHDA and SQIVND (reference sequence). The V gene lost 8 bases and the J gene lost 2 bases, with 12 bases spanning the gap.

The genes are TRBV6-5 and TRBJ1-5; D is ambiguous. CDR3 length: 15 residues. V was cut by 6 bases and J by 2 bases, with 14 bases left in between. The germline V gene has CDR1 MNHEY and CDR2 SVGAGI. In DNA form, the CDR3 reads TGTGCCAGCAGCCGGTCGCCGGGAGGCAATCAGCCCCAGCATTTT. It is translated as CASSRSPGGNQPQHF.

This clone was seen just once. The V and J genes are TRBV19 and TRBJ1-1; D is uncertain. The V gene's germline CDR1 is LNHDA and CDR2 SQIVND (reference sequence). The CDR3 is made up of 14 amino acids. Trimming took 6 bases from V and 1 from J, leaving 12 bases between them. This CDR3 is CASRRGETNTEAFF. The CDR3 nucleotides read TGTGCCAGTAGAAGAGGTGAAACGAACACTGAAGCTTTCTTT.

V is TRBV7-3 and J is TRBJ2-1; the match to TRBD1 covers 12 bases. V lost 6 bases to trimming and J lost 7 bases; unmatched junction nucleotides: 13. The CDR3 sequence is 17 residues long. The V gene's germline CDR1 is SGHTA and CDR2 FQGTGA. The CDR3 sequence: CASSYGAGTGGLNEQFF. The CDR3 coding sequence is TGTGCCAGCAGTTACGGAGCCGGGACAGGGGGCCTAAATGAGCAGTTCTTC.

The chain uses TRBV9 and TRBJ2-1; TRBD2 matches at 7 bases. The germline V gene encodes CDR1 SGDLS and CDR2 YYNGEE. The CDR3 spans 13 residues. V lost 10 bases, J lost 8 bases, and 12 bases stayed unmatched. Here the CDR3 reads CAGNNGEGDEQFF. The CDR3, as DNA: TGTGCCGGAAATAATGGGGAGGGCGATGAGCAGTTCTTC.

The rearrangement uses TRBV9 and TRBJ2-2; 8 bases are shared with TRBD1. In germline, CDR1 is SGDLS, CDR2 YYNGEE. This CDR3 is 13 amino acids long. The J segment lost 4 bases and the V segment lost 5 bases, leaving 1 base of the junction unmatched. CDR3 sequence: CASRDRVTGELFF. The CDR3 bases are TGTGCCAGCAGGGACAGGGTCACCGGGGAGCTGTTTTTT.